A single sample gave rise to the 29 T cell receptor beta chains below, sequenced in a study of regulatory dendritic cells for organ transplantation. Sorted T cells were CFSE-labeled and cultured 4 to 5 days with allogeneic regulatory or mature dendritic cells at 1:10. Their recognized antigens are unknown. This table comes from immunoSEQ multiplex PCR, and its TCRdb copy is limited to in-frame clones, with some not included. The profile shows 20,000 or so clones, approximately 85% of them singletons. The sequenced sample was naive CD4+ T cells from blood cultured with regulatory dendritic cells. This sample's subset: CD45RA+ naive T cells. These TCRs come from a human donor in good health.

The J gene is TRBJ2-3, the V gene TRBV5-1; D unresolved. This CDR3 contains 13 residues. Germline assignment: CDR1 SGHRS and CDR2 YFSETQ. Trimming stripped 3 bases from V and 2 bases from J, with 7 bases between. The CDR3 is CASSSVLTDTQYF. Written as DNA, the CDR3 is TGCGCCAGCAGCTCCGTTCTCACAGATACGCAGTATTTT.

J is TRBJ2-3 and V is TRBV19; D is uncertain. V was trimmed by 3 bases and J by 4 bases, leaving 17 bases between them. The CDR3 runs 16 residues. Germline V lookup: CDR1 LNHDA, CDR2 SQIVND (reference sequence). CDR3 DNA: TGTGCCAGTAGTATCCCCTCCGGTTTTGCTTCAGATACGCAGTATTTT. Its protein is CASSIPSGFASDTQYF.

There are a few counts of this clone. The chain combines TRBV23-1 with TRBJ1-6; 7 nucleotides match TRBD1. TRBV23-1 is given ORF status, its function remaining uncertain. The CDR3 totals 14 residues. J lost 16 bases, V lost 4 bases, and 13 bases had no gene match. The DNA for the CDR3 is TGCGCCAGCAGTCCGGGACAGCGCTTATACCCTCTCCACTTT. Amino acids: CASSPGQRLYPLHF.

The V gene is TRBV9, the J gene TRBJ2-5; D unresolved. V dropped 3 bases and J dropped 5 bases, with 17 bases sitting between them. Looked up from germline, CDR1 is SGDLS and CDR2 is YYNGEE. The CDR3 totals 15 residues. The CDR3 DNA sequence: TGTGCCAGCAGCGCCCGAGATGGCGGCTGGGAGACCCAGTACTTC. It translates to CASSARDGGWETQYF.

The chain employs TRBV4-2 and TRBJ1-2; D gene ambiguous. V was shortened by 0 bases and J by 5 bases, with 10 bases between the two germline ends. This CDR3 comprises 14 residues. Germline V gene data show CDR1 as LGHNA and CDR2 as YNFKEQ. As DNA, the CDR3 is TGTGCCAGCAGCCAAGATGCCGGATTTTATGGCTACACCTTC. Encoded protein: CASSQDAGFYGYTF.

V is TRBV7-2 and J is TRBJ2-3, with D tentatively TRBD2 (5 bases). The CDR3 sequence is 19 residues long. Trimming pared 2 bases from V and 2 bases from J, leaving 23 bases between. Per germline, CDR1 SGHTA and CDR2 FQGNSA. CDR3 coding DNA: TGTGCCAGCAGCTTAACAAGGGCCAGCAGGCCCGGGGTCACAGATACGCAGTATTTT. Amino acids: CASSLTRASRPGVTDTQYF.

This clone has a single count. This sequence joins TRBV7-3 and TRBJ2-5, with 7 bases fitting TRBD2. Unmatched junction bases numbered 4, after V lost 1 base and J lost 5 bases. Per the germline V gene, CDR1 is SGHTA and CDR2 is FQGTGA. CDR3 size: 14 residues. CDR3: CASSLSGRGETQYF. CDR3 nucleotides: TGTGCCAGCAGCTTAAGCGGGAGAGGGGAGACCCAGTACTTC. Full variable domain (missing parts from reference TRBV7-3 and TRBJ2-5): GAGVSQTPSNKVTEKGKYVELRCDPISGHTALYWYRQSLGQGPEFLIYFQGTGAADDSGLPNDRFFAVRPEGSVSTLKIQRTERGDSAVYLCASSLSGRGETQYFGPGTRLLVL.

This clone was seen once. The rearrangement joins TRBV7-9 to TRBJ2-3, with D uncertain. V was trimmed by 1 base and J by 1 base, leaving 9 bases between them. The CDR3 covers 15 residues. In germline, CDR1 is SEHNR, CDR2 FQNEAQ (reference sequence). In nucleotides, the CDR3 is TGTGCCAGCAGCTTAGGTCGAAGCCGCACAGATACGCAGTATTTT. As protein: CASSLGRSRTDTQYF. Using reference TRBV7-9 and TRBJ2-3 for the parts outside the CDR3, the full variable domain is DTGVSQNPRHKITKRGQNVTFRCDPISEHNRLYWYRQTLGQGPEFLTYFQNEAQLEKSRLLSDRFSAERPKGSFSTLEIQRTEQGDSAMYLCASSLGRSRTDTQYFGPGTRLTVL.

A remark on this clone: Other nucleotide sequences from this sample produce the same CDR3. V usage is TRBV18 and J usage is TRBJ2-7, with D perhaps matching TRBD1 (6 bases). This CDR3 has 13 residues. The V and J ends lost 3 bases and 3 bases respectively, with 9 bases between them. The germline V gene encodes CDR1 KGHSH and CDR2 LQKENI. The CDR3 here is CASSPGQDYEQYF. The CDR3 DNA reads TGTGCCAGCTCACCGGGACAAGACTACGAGCAGTACTTC.

This clone showed up just once. The V and J genes are TRBV4-1 and TRBJ2-7, with D perhaps assigned TRBD1 or TRBD2 (5 bases each). There are 14 residues in the CDR3. V lost 3 bases and J lost 4, with 13 bases in between. Germline loops: CDR1 MGHRA, CDR2 YSYEKL. CDR3 sequence: CASSHLPREYEQYF. For the CDR3, the DNA is TGCGCCAGCAGCCATCTCCCCAGGGAGTACGAGCAGTACTTC.

The chain carries TRBV2 and TRBJ2-2; D is possibly TRBD2 (6 bases). This CDR3 region has 15 residues. Germline loops: CDR1 SNHLY, CDR2 FYNNEI. V was cut by 10 bases and J by 7 bases, with 22 bases left in between. The CDR3 DNA is TGTGCCAACCGACGCACCCTCGGAGGGTACGGGGAGCTGTTTTTT. This gives the protein CANRRTLGGYGELFF.

The V gene is TRBV19, the J gene TRBJ1-5; 7 bases agree with TRBD1. V lost 6 bases to trimming and J lost 5 bases; unmatched junction nucleotides: 1. Germline V CDR1 and CDR2: LNHDA, SQIVND (reference sequence). CDR3 length: 12 amino acids. The DNA of the CDR3 is TGTGCCAGTAGCAGGGGGGATCAGCCCCAGCATTTT. Translation: CASSRGDQPQHF.

The chain carries TRBV11-2 and TRBJ2-7, with TRBD2 matching over 7 bases. Trimming took 0 bases from V and 13 from J; bases not matched to a gene: 6. From germline, CDR1 is SGHAT and CDR2 FQNNGV. CDR3 size: 12 residues. CDR3 amino acids: CASSLDRRESYF. The CDR3 DNA sequence: TGTGCCAGCAGCTTAGATAGGCGGGAGTCATACTTC.

The chain carries TRBV5-4 and TRBJ2-5; 11 positions match TRBD1. CDR1 SGHNT and CDR2 YYREEE come from the germline V gene (reference sequence). V shed 5 bases, J shed 3 bases, and the junction held 3 bases outside the gene matches. This CDR3 comprises 14 residues. Written as DNA, the CDR3 is TGTGCCAGCAGGCGGGACAGGGGGAAAGAGACCCAGTACTTC. The encoded protein is CASRRDRGKETQYF.

This sequence joins TRBV7-8 and TRBJ2-3; D is uncertain. The CDR3 spans 13 residues. CDR1 and CDR2 from the germline V gene are SGHVS and FQNEAQ. Deletions cut 3 bases from V and 0 bases from J, with 4 bases between. The CDR3 protein is CASSFGSTDTQYF. As DNA, the CDR3 is TGTGCCAGCAGCTTTGGTAGCACAGATACGCAGTATTTT.

The chain combines TRBV6-5 with TRBJ1-5, with unresolved D. From germline, CDR1 is MNHEY and CDR2 SVGAGI. V was cut by 2 bases and J by 7 bases, with 6 bases left in between. The CDR3 runs 12 residues. Written as DNA, the CDR3 is TGTGCCAGCAGTTACGGGAGGCAGCCCCAGCATTTT. It specifies CASSYGRQPQHF.

The chain uses TRBV5-4 and TRBJ2-1; 10 bases align to TRBD2. This CDR3 has 13 residues. CDR1 SGHNT and CDR2 YYREEE come from the germline V gene (reference sequence). With V trimmed by 3 bases and J by 8 bases, 2 bases remained unmatched. The CDR3 spells CASSSGTSDEQFF. The CDR3 nucleotides are TGTGCCAGCAGCTCCGGGACTAGCGATGAGCAGTTCTTC.

The chain employs TRBV6-5 and TRBJ1-3; tentatively, D is TRBD1 (5 bases). The germline gives CDR1 MNHEY, CDR2 SVGAGI. This CDR3 is 14 amino acids long. The V end was cut by 6 bases, the J end by 14 bases, with 23 bases between. CDR3 coding DNA: TGTGCCAGCAGCCTACGAAGGGGCCAATCCCACGTATATTTT. Its protein product is CASSLRRGQSHVYF.

This sequence joins TRBV6-1 and TRBJ2-5; 10 nucleotides agree with TRBD1. Judging by the DNA end, TRBJ2-7 fits better; the J call may be wrong. The CDR3 sequence is 14 residues long. Germline CDR1 is MNHNS and CDR2 is SASEGT. CDR3: CASSVRDRGYEQYF. In DNA form, the CDR3 reads TGTGCCAGCAGTGTCCGGGACAGGGGCTACGAGCAGTACTTC.

The chain recombines TRBV10-3 with TRBJ2-2; TRBD2 matches 9 bases. Germline-derived CDR1 and CDR2 are ENHRY and SYGVKD. CDR3 length: 20 residues. With 0 bases clipped from V and 8 bases from J, the junction kept 19 bases outside the gene matches. As DNA, the CDR3 is TGTGCCATCAGTGAGTCGGCGGGTCTAGCGGGAAGATTTTTTTCTGGGGAGCTGTTTTTT. Protein: CAISESAGLAGRFFSGELFF.

The V gene is TRBV21-1, the J gene TRBJ2-1; the table's D call, TRBD2, was not checked against the DNA. TRBV21-1 is marked as a pseudogene. The CDR3 contains 24 residues. CDR3 bases: TGTGCCAGCAGCAAAGACTTAACTATATTTGTCGGGACTAGCGGGAGGGTCCAAGACAATGAGCAGTTCTTC. Translation gives CASSKDLTIFVGTSGRVQDNEQFF.

This clone occurred once. The chain carries TRBV14 and TRBJ1-6; D not certain. The CDR3 totals 15 residues. Trimming stripped 3 bases from V and 8 bases from J, with 14 bases between. Germline CDR1 SGHDN, CDR2 FVKESK. CDR3 bases: TGTGCCAGCAGCCAGCCGGGGTCTAGAGATTCACCCCTCCACTTT. Its translation: CASSQPGSRDSPLHF. Full variable domain (rest looked up from reference TRBV14 and TRBJ1-6): EAGVTQFPSHSVIEKGQTVTLRCDPISGHDNLYWYRRVMGKEIKFLLHFVKESKQDESGMPNNRFLAERTGGTYSTLKVQPAELEDSGVYFCASSQPGSRDSPLHFGNGTRLTVT.

The chain has TRBV7-9 and TRBJ2-7, with a possible D match to TRBD1 (5 bases). Trimming shortened V by 2 bases and J by 4 bases, and 15 bases separated the two germline ends. The germline CDR1 and CDR2 sequences are SEHNR and FQNEAQ (reference sequence). The CDR3 consists of 15 residues. Here the CDR3 DNA reads TGTGCCAGCAGCTTAACCACAGGTGCATCGTACGAGCAGTACTTC. This encodes CASSLTTGASYEQYF.

V and J are TRBV19 and TRBJ1-2; no firm D call. This CDR3 is built from 12 residues. Trimming left V 5 bases short and J 2 bases short, with 6 bases between. CDR1 and CDR2 from the germline V gene are LNHDA and SQIVND (reference sequence). CDR3 protein: CASSPQNYGYTF. In DNA form, the CDR3 reads TGTGCCAGTAGTCCTCAAAACTATGGCTACACCTTC.

The chain links TRBV6-5 to TRBJ1-1, with a weak D call TRBD1 (5 bases). Trimming took 6 bases from V and 13 from J, leaving 18 bases between them. Germline V CDR1 and CDR2: MNHEY, SVGAGI. The CDR3 length is 12 residues. CDR3 sequence (DNA): TGTGCCAGCAGCGGCTCCGGACAAACAGGTTTCTTT. It translates to CASSGSGQTGFF.

CDR3 nucleotides: TGCGCCAGCAGCTTGGCAGCCGGAGGGTTTTACGAGCAGTACTTC. This encodes CASSLAAGGFYEQYF. The rearrangement links TRBV5-1 to TRBJ2-7, with D possibly matching TRBD2 (6 bases). This CDR3 contains 15 residues. CDR1 is SGHRS and CDR2 is YFSETQ in the germline V gene. V was clipped by 0 bases and J by 4 bases, with 14 bases between them. Variable domain in full (rest from reference TRBV5-1 and TRBJ2-7): KAGVTQTPRYLIKTRGQQVTLSCSPISGHRSVSWYQQTPGQGLQFLFEYFSETQRNKGNFPGRFSGRQFSNSRSEMNVSTLELGDSALYLCASSLAAGGFYEQYFGPGTRLTVT.

The CDR3 nucleotides read TGCAGTGCTAGTCGAACGGACGAGCAGTACTTC. Translated, it gives CSASRTDEQYF. The rearrangement uses TRBV20-1 and TRBJ2-7; D not resolved. The CDR3 spans 11 residues. Germline V lookup: CDR1 DFQATT, CDR2 SNEGSKA (reference sequence). V was cut by 3 bases and J by 5 bases, with 8 bases left in between.

The DNA for the CDR3 is TGTGCCAGCTCACGGGAGGAAATGAACACTGAAGCTTTCTTT. Residues: CASSREEMNTEAFF. V usage is TRBV18 and J usage is TRBJ1-1; D remains unclear. Per the germline V gene, CDR1 is KGHSH and CDR2 is LQKENI. Trimming cost V 4 bases and J 0 bases, with 9 bases left between them. The length of the CDR3 is 14 residues.

This clone turned up a few times. This rearrangement joins TRBV6-4 to TRBJ1-6; 8 bases fit TRBD1. Germline V CDR1 and CDR2: MRHNA, SNTAGT. V lost 6 bases and J lost 7; bases outside the gene matches: 8. The CDR3 totals 15 residues. In DNA, the CDR3 is TGTGCCAGCAGCCTAGAGGGACAGGCGAATTCACCCCTCCACTTT. This sequence encodes CASSLEGQANSPLHF.